The subject of this entry is one T cell receptor (beta chain). Its antigen is still unknown. These donors, healthy bone marrow donors, were studied. The V end was cut by 0 bases, the J end by 6 bases, with 9 bases between. The CDR3 runs to 13 residues. The germline CDR1 and CDR2 sequences are SGHNT and YYREEE (reference sequence). Vbeta (60) and Jbeta (13) primers were used in the PCR. The protocol was immunoSEQ multiplex PCR, while the TCRdb copy is restricted to in-frame clones and leaves out a portion. The data contain about 220,000 clones, approximately 80% of them singletons. This specimen belongs to a study of cytomegalovirus exposure and HLA in healthy donors. Study-level points and caveats: Most of the CMV-associated TCR beta chains (in a later analysis) appeared to be HLA-restricted. A few chains linked to CMV were shown in vitro to be specific for CMV antigens.

Material for sequencing was PBMCs. This sequence joins TRBV5-4 and TRBJ1-2, with no clear D. This TCR derives from a boy aged 2 to 9 in good health and CMV-seronegative. In DNA, the CDR3 is TGTGCCAGCAGCTTGGCCGGGGTAGATGGCTACACCTTC. It yields the protein CASSLAGVDGYTF.